This TCR beta chain was captured in a study of shared clonotypes between healthy human individuals (dated by TCRdb to 2019 to 2021). About the study as a whole: The cohort comprised two women and three men aged 18 to 49 years. To increase sequencing depth and limit assay-specific biases, different laboratories used diverse techniques to prepare libraries and sequence TCR repertoires. Each donor's leukapheresis produced roughly between roughly 0.85 and 10 billion PBMCs. For each donor, CD4 naive and CD4 memory were each run on three plates, CD8 naive on two plates, and CD8 memory on one plate. The study deeply sequenced blood TCR repertoires of 5 or 6 healthy adults to estimate repertoire size and the extent of clonotype sharing between individuals. Broad study findings and their caveats: Sharing across a handful of donors was observed for about 5% of naive CD4, 3.5% of naive CD8, over 2% of memory CD4, and around 0.44% of memory CD8 clonotypes. Sampling was limited to blood, and TCR repertoires in tissue likely differ from TCR repertoires in blood. Incomplete sequencing was indicated by rarefaction of sorted-subset datasets, despite the large sequencing depth. Because the study included only a small number of donors, the genetic and exposure-history diversity represented was limited. Pairwise subsampling indicated that sequencing depth was expected to affect the degree of clonotype sharing among donors. Estimated clonotype richness was generally larger for naive than for memory subsets. Clonotypes shared by all four sorted-subset donors showed higher generation probabilities than non-shared clonotypes.

V is cut by 0 bases and J by 10 bases, and the space between the germline ends is 7 bases. For CDR1 and CDR2, the germline V gene (reference sequence) lists GTSNPN and SVGIG. Inclusive of the bounding cysteine and phenylalanine, the CDR3 is 11 residues long. This entry keeps only the CDR3 DNA: 33 bases, framed from base 1. The donors were healthy, HIV-negative adults with no recently reported acute infections or vaccinations. Every donor was a Caucasian adult living in Nashville, Tennessee, USA. CD8 memory samples combined magnetically selected CD45RO+ cells with CCR7-negative CD45RA+ effector memory (TemRA) cells. Blood was obtained by leukapheresis, after which PBMCs were separated by Ficoll-Histopaque density gradient centrifugation and cryopreserved in liquid nitrogen vapor phase. Analytical flow cytometry was used to check the purity and quantity of each magnetically sorted T cell population. Each sorted fraction had its genomic DNA isolated and then quantified by UV absorbance on a Nanodrop 2000c.

Details on this clone: What this receptor recognizes is not known. No quality values exist for individual bases; no much larger clone is one base distant.

TCR CDR3 regions were amplified from genomic DNA by multiplex PCR using the deep immunoSEQ assay. Extracted genomic DNA from each cell subset was distributed evenly across all wells of several immunoSEQ 96-well plates, and each plate was treated as a replicate. For sorted subsets, 200 to 250 ng genomic DNA, equal to 30,000 or so T cell genomes, was loaded into each replicate PCR. Purified libraries were quantified with a Qubit 3.0 fluorometer, sized on a Bioanalyzer 2100, and re-quantified with the KAPA Library Quantification kit. Every immunoSEQ 96-well plate was sequenced on a dedicated single-read 150-cycle Illumina NextSeq 550 flow cell. Per the original workflow: Because the immunoSEQ output held only junctional sequences and lacked quality scores, the filtering could not match the filtering applied to full-length reads. To assign V/J genes and CDR3, sequences were annotated against IMGT germline references using PyIR, a Python wrapper for IgBLAST v1.9. Reads were filtered out if the reads had weak V/J assignments (E-value above 1e-6), no CDR3, stop codons, out-of-frame junctions, or ambiguous translated residues. A V3J clonotype was defined by an identical inferred V gene, J gene, and CDR3 amino acid sequence. The percentage overlap between two repertoires was calculated by dividing the number of shared unique clonotypes by the size of the smaller repertoire. Repertoire richness was assessed with RTK rarefaction, the Chao1 estimator, and Recon v2.1 estimates of unobserved clonotypes. For all TCRbeta clonotypes obtained by the gDNA method from four donors, generation probabilities were computed with OLGA. This is the immuneACCESS table as TCRdb keeps it, with only in-frame sequences that have V and J called. A part of the clones is gone; compared with another copy, unresolved V genes explain less than half, and the rest is unexplained. Clone size and the V and J calls come from that table; the DNA yielded D and trimming. For this sample there are some 380,000 clones; roughly 96% appear just once. The ten top clones hold about 0.34% of the sample.

The receptor was derived from a man younger than 40 in good health. Sequencing was carried out using memory CD8+ T cells sorted from blood. The meaning of the sample's cell subset or site label: CD45RO+ cells pooled with CCR7-negative TemRA cells. The V and J genes are TRBV30 and TRBJ2-1; TRBD2 could be the D gene, as 6 bases match. This receptor carries the CDR3 CAWSVGLEQFF. DNA sequence: TGTGCCTGGAGTGTCGGACTAGAGCAGTTCTTC.